Each of the 3 T cell receptor beta chains below was sequenced from the same sample in a study of blood T cells in healthy people across ages. Next came a second PCR, run for about 6 to 12 cycles, which used a sample-barcoded 5' primer along with a J-beta primer mix. A single record per CDR3 protein comes from TCRdb applying MiXCR to the 5' RACE reads. The sample consists of 910,000 or so distinct CDR3 sequences, roughly 51% of them appearing once. The specimen sequenced was blood. Receptors were obtained from a woman aged 55-69 years in good health.

The CDR3 loop is CASSLALGLAGRGQFF. Here the CDR3 DNA reads TGCGCCAGCAGCTTGGCCCTCGGACTAGCGGGACGGGGGCAGTTCTTC. The genes are TRBV5-1 and TRBJ2-1; the match to TRBD2 covers 12 bases. CDR3 length: 16 residues. Germline V gene lookup returns CDR1 SGHRS and CDR2 YFSETQ. With 0 bases clipped from V and 12 bases from J, the junction kept 10 bases outside the gene matches.

This clonotype occurred a few times. The rearrangement uses TRBV12-5 and TRBJ2-5; D uncertain. This CDR3 has 12 residues. Trimming cost V 7 bases and J 0 bases, with 6 bases left between them. Germline V gene sequence: CDR1 LGHNT, CDR2 FRNRAP. This CDR3 is CASAPYQETQYF. CDR3 sequence (DNA): TGTGCTAGTGCCCCGTACCAAGAGACCCAGTACTTC.

V and J are TRBV29-1 and TRBJ1-1; 9 nucleotides line up with TRBD1. CDR1 and CDR2 from the germline V gene are SQVTM and ANQGSEA. There are 13 residues in the CDR3. V lost 8 bases to trimming and J lost 1 base; unmatched junction nucleotides: 5. CDR3 amino acids: CSTGQGTNTEAFF. CDR3 nucleotide sequence: TGCAGCACTGGACAGGGGACGAACACTGAAGCTTTCTTT.